The subject of this entry is one T cell receptor beta chain. Its antigen is unknown. One base away there is no much larger clone; base qualities are not given. These data belong to a study of blood T cell repertoires in COVID-19 (TCRdb year 2020). With respect to the entire study: Samples from collaborators originated in the United States, Italy and Spain and spanned both the acute and convalescent phases of COVID-19. The prospective study material was composed of cDNA or gDNA derived from T cells, B-cell-depleted T cells, or PBMCs. Subjects who had been exposed to COVID-19, were actively infected with it, or had recovered from it provided the deeply sampled blood TCRbeta repertoires that made up the dataset. The repertoires were made available in a free public database intended to serve as a resource for research on the immune response to SARS-CoV-2. Samples came from the ongoing ImmuneRACE study (first 160 participants) plus 1,254 subjects from 6 global collaborators. Nearly every sample came with metadata listing a de-identified subject ID, COVID-19 status, age in years and sex. Where HLA class I and class II types were available, the types were taken from metadata supplied by the sample provider, not from assay-based typing. Results and caveats for the whole study, not just this receptor: The amount of clinical and demographic metadata varied by source and participant and was provided uncurated.

The immunoSEQ Assay, a bias-controlled multiplex PCR, was used to amplify TCRbeta CDR3 regions from genomic DNA. The published analysis was carried out like this. The number of nucleated cells in each sample was estimated from the amplification of reference gene primers within the assay. Sequence reads were collapsed and filtered to measure the absolute abundance of every unique TCRbeta CDR3 rearrangement. For each sample, productive Simpson clonality was calculated as the square root of Simpson's diversity index over productive rearrangements. The immuneACCESS repertoire file appears here via TCRdb, limited to in-frame rearrangements. These files lack a portion of the clones; in checked studies, under half of the deficit traces to unresolved V genes, and the cause of the others is not known. The D gene and trimming were derived from the DNA, and the V and J assignments and clone size from that table. Present in this sample are hundreds of thousands of clones, 83% of which were seen just once. 8.2% of the sample is held by the ten biggest clonotypes.

Whole blood was collected in K2EDTA tubes by collaborating institutions according to the institutions' own protocols. Collaborator samples were shipped for TCRbeta analysis as frozen whole blood, isolated PBMCs, or DNA extracted from either sample type. Spanning cysteine to phenylalanine, the CDR3 consists of 17 amino acids. Here the CDR3 DNA is all that survives: 51 bases in frame from base 1. Cut back by 6 bases and 6 bases, the V and J ends lie 21 bases apart. Looking up the germline V gene yields CDR1 SNHLY and CDR2 FYNNEI. This chain joins TRBV2 to TRBJ1-6, with a tentative D gene TRBD1 over 5 matching bases. Source material: peripheral blood. The clonotype was recovered from a woman between 50 and 59 years old with acute or convalescent COVID-19. The sequenced DNA: TGTGCCAGCAGGGGGCAAGGCATTGCCATCAGTAATTCACCCCTCCACTTT. Its protein is CASRGQGIAISNSPLHF.